What follows are 21 T cell receptor beta chains derived from one specimen sequenced in a study of blood T cell repertoires in COVID-19. Repertoires were generated with immunoSEQ multiplex PCR, while TCRdb's copy carries only in-frame clones and drops some. The data hold 160,000 or so clones, with 75% to 85% observed a single time. The sequencing sample was made of peripheral blood. These receptors all stem from a human donor in a cohort sampled during active COVID-19.

The chain is built from TRBV7-3 and TRBJ1-1; D unclear. Trimming removed 2 bases at V and 1 base at J, with 5 bases between. The CDR3 totals 13 residues. Per the germline V gene, CDR1 is SGHTA and CDR2 is FQGTGA. CDR3 nucleotides: TGTGCCAGCAGCTTACAGGAGAACACTGAAGCTTTCTTT. Encoded protein: CASSLQENTEAFF.

Remarks on this clone: This specimen includes other DNA sequences encoding the same CDR3. The rearrangement links TRBV19 to TRBJ2-7; the match to TRBD1 covers 10 bases. This CDR3 contains 14 residues. Germline assignment: CDR1 LNHDA and CDR2 SQIVND (reference sequence). V was pared by 1 base and J by 4 bases, with 1 base of the junction left unmatched. The CDR3 region has the DNA TGTGCCAGTAGTATAGGGACAGGGGGTTACGAGCAGTACTTC. This sequence encodes CASSIGTGGYEQYF.

The chain has TRBV9 and TRBJ2-7; 9 positions match TRBD2. CDR1 and CDR2 (germline): SGDLS, YYNGEE. The CDR3 consists of 14 residues. V was pared by 1 base and J by 5 bases, with 4 bases of the junction left unmatched. The CDR3 DNA reads TGTGCCAGCAGCGTAAGCGGGGGGCCCAACGAGCAGTACTTC. Protein product: CASSVSGGPNEQYF. Full variable domain (rest looked up from reference TRBV9 and TRBJ2-7): DSGVTQTPKHLITATGQRVTLRCSPRSGDLSVYWYQQSLDQGLQFLIQYYNGEERAKGNILERFSAQQFPDLHSELNLSSLELGDSALYFCASSVSGGPNEQYFGPGTRLTVT.

The rearrangement joins TRBV3-1 (or the pseudogene TRBV3-2) to TRBJ2-7, with TRBD1 identical over 8 bases. Per germline, CDR1 LGHDT and CDR2 YNNKEL (reference sequence). The CDR3 totals 14 residues. V gave up 0 bases and J gave up 6 bases; unmatched junction bases: 4. DNA of the CDR3: TGTGCCAGCAGCCAAGAGGCAGGGGGCGGCGAGCAGTACTTC. Protein sequence: CASSQEAGGGEQYF.

This chain joins TRBV4-2 and TRBJ2-1; 12 bases are a match to TRBD2. With V trimmed by 4 bases and J by 4 bases, 5 bases remained unmatched. This CDR3 comprises 16 residues. CDR1 is LGHNA and CDR2 is YNFKEQ in the germline V gene. The CDR3 spells CASSLQTSGSYNEQFF. In DNA form, the CDR3 reads TGTGCCAGCAGCCTCCAGACTAGCGGGAGTTACAATGAGCAGTTCTTC.

Notes on this clone: Other DNA sequences in this sample translate to the same CDR3. The chain is built from TRBV28 and TRBJ1-2; 8 bases map to TRBD1. Trimming cost V 3 bases and J 2 bases; bases outside gene matches: 5. The CDR3 covers 15 residues. In germline, CDR1 is MDHEN, CDR2 SYDVKM. CDR3 sequence (DNA): TGTGCCAGCAGTTTTCCGACAGGGGCCAACTATGGCTACACCTTC. This encodes CASSFPTGANYGYTF.

The chain links TRBV6-5 to TRBJ2-7, with 7 bases fitting TRBD1. The CDR3 runs to 15 residues. V lost 11 bases and J lost 2; bases outside the gene matches: 15. Per germline, CDR1 MNHEY and CDR2 SVGAGI. The CDR3 loop reads CAGFWIQGMTYEQYF. CDR3 nucleotide sequence: TGTGCCGGCTTTTGGATACAGGGGATGACCTACGAGCAGTACTTC.

This chain links TRBV9 with TRBJ2-3; D is ambiguous. The V gene's germline CDR1 is SGDLS and CDR2 YYNGEE. Deletions cut 0 bases from V and 2 bases from J, with 13 bases between. There are 16 residues in the CDR3. CDR3 nucleotide sequence: TGTGCCAGCAGCGTAGGTCTGGGCCCTATCACAGATACGCAGTATTTT. This translates into CASSVGLGPITDTQYF.

V is TRBV6-4 and J is TRBJ2-3; the match to TRBD2 covers 7 bases. The CDR3 is 15 amino acids. The junction had 12 bases not matched to a gene; V was cut back by 5 bases and J by 7 bases. Looked up from germline, CDR1 is MRHNA and CDR2 is SNTAGT. CDR3 protein: CASSPAGLAAYTQYF. CDR3 nucleotides: TGTGCCAGCAGTCCCGCCGGGCTAGCGGCATATACGCAGTATTTT.

The rearrangement uses TRBV6-5 and TRBJ1-4, with TRBD1 identical over 10 bases. Germline V gives CDR1 MNHEY, CDR2 SVGAGI. J was trimmed by 6 bases and V by 6 bases; bases with no gene match: 4. The CDR3 has 14 amino acids. The CDR3 DNA is TGTGCCAGCAGCTTGGACAGGGGGTATGAAAAACTGTTTTTT. Protein sequence: CASSLDRGYEKLFF.

This clone was counted between two and nine times. This sequence joins TRBV7-2 and TRBJ1-2; tentative D call: TRBD1 (5 bases). The V gene's germline CDR1 is SGHTA and CDR2 FQGNSA. V lost 3 bases to trimming and J lost 7 bases, with 12 bases between them. The CDR3 runs 13 residues. The CDR3 loop is CASSLQGRSGYTF. The CDR3 DNA follows: TGTGCCAGCAGCTTGCAGGGTAGATCTGGCTACACCTTC.

This clone has a handful of counts. The rearrangement uses TRBV7-9 and TRBJ1-1; TRBD1 is a possible D gene (6 bases). CDR3 size: 13 residues. V was clipped by 6 bases and J by 1 base, with 9 bases between them. Germline V gene lookup returns CDR1 SEHNR and CDR2 FQNEAQ (reference sequence). CDR3: CASRPGANTEAFF. The CDR3 bases are TGTGCCAGCAGGCCAGGGGCGAACACTGAAGCTTTCTTT. Based on the CDR3 plus reference TRBV7-9 and TRBJ1-1, the full variable domain is DTGVSQNPRHKITKRGQNVTFRCDPISEHNRLYWYRQTLGQGPEFLTYFQNEAQLEKSRLLSDRFSAERPKGSFSTLEIQRTEQGDSAMYLCASRPGANTEAFFGQGTRLTVV.

The V and J genes are TRBV18 and TRBJ2-7; D is unresolved. Germline CDR1 reads KGHSH; CDR2 reads LQKENI. The CDR3 runs to 13 residues. V dropped 2 bases and J dropped 0 bases, with 5 bases sitting between them. CDR3 protein: CASSPVRSYEQYF. The CDR3 bases are TGTGCCAGCTCACCAGTCCGCTCCTACGAGCAGTACTTC.

This chain's CDR3 is CAISELGQGISYEQYF. DNA of the CDR3: TGTGCCATCAGTGAGTTAGGACAGGGTATTTCATACGAGCAGTACTTC. The chain couples TRBV10-3 to TRBJ2-7, with TRBD1 matching over 8 bases. CDR3 length: 16 amino acids. Germline V gene data show CDR1 as ENHRY and CDR2 as SYGVKD. V was clipped by 1 base and J by 4 bases; unmatched bases: 9.

This chain connects TRBV19 to TRBJ2-7; tentative D call: TRBD1 (5 bases). The CDR3 has 15 residues. CDR1 is LNHDA and CDR2 is SQIVND in the germline V gene (reference sequence). The V gene lost 6 bases and the J gene lost 3 bases, with 18 bases spanning the gap. In DNA form, the CDR3 reads TGTGCCAGTAGCTTACATCGGCAGGGAAGCTACGAGCAGTACTTC. Amino acids: CASSLHRQGSYEQYF.

This CDR3 reads CASSRSYGYTF. The CDR3 bases are TGTGCCAGTAGCCGCAGCTATGGCTACACCTTC. V gene TRBV19 combines with J gene TRBJ1-2, with D unresolved. Looked up from germline, CDR1 is LNHDA and CDR2 is SQIVND (reference sequence). CDR3 size: 11 residues. The V and J ends lost 6 bases and 4 bases respectively, with 6 bases between them.

The chain recombines TRBV25-1 with TRBJ2-1; TRBD2 agrees at 11 bases. Trimming cost V 3 bases and J 5 bases; bases outside gene matches: 3. The CDR3 has 15 residues. Germline V gene lookup returns CDR1 MGHDK and CDR2 SYGVNS. Here the CDR3 reads CASSETSGDNNEQFF. For the CDR3, the DNA is TGTGCCAGCAGTGAGACTAGCGGGGATAACAATGAGCAGTTCTTC.

V usage is TRBV6-6 and J usage is TRBJ2-7, with D possibly TRBD2 on 7 matching bases. The CDR3 runs to 15 residues. CDR1 and CDR2 from the germline V gene are MNHNY and SVGAGI (reference sequence). V dropped 1 base and J dropped 3 bases, with 13 bases sitting between them. The CDR3 DNA is TGTGCCAGCAGTTACTTTAACAGGGAGGGCTACGAGCAGTACTTC. This encodes CASSYFNREGYEQYF.

This sequence joins TRBV28 and TRBJ2-7, with 10 bases identical to TRBD1. The V gene end was trimmed by 6 bases and the J gene end by 7 bases; junction bases not matched to a gene: 12. Germline V lookup: CDR1 MDHEN, CDR2 SYDVKM. This CDR3 contains 15 residues. The CDR3 DNA reads TGTGCCAGCAGGCCCGGGACAGGGGCTCTTTGGGAGCAGTACTTC. Amino acids: CASRPGTGALWEQYF.

A single count supports this clone. This chain connects TRBV7-9 to TRBJ1-2; tentative D call: TRBD1 (5 bases). V lost 4 bases and J lost 6, with 15 bases in between. The CDR3 length is 14 residues. CDR1 and CDR2 from the germline V gene are SEHNR and FQNEAQ (reference sequence). The CDR3 reads CASSYSGRGDGYTF. In DNA form, the CDR3 reads TGTGCCAGCAGCTACAGCGGGAGGGGTGATGGCTACACCTTC.

The CDR3 reads CASSPETAGDQPQHF. Here the CDR3 DNA reads TGTGCCAGCAGCCCCGAGACAGCAGGGGATCAGCCCCAGCATTTT. The chain uses TRBV7-9 and TRBJ1-5, with D possibly matching TRBD1 (6 bases). The germline V gene has CDR1 SEHNR and CDR2 FQNEAQ (reference sequence). V lost 5 bases to trimming and J lost 5 bases, with 16 bases between them. CDR3 length equals 15 residues.